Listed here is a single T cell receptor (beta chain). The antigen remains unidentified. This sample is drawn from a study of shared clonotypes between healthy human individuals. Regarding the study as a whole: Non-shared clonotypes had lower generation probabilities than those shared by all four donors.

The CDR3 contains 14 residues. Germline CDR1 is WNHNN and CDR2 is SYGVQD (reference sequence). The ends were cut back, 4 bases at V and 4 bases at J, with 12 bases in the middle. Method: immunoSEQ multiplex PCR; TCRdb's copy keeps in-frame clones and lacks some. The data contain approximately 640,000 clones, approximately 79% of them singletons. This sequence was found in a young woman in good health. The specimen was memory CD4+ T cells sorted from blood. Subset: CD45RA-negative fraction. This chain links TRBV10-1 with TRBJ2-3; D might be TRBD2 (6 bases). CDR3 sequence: CASSGTGSSDTQYF. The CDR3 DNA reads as TGCGCCAGCAGTGGAACCGGGAGTTCAGATACGCAGTATTTT.